This passage covers 12 T cell receptor beta chains from one sample sequenced in a study of CD8+ T cells in alopecia areata. cDNA reverse transcribed from extracted RNA served as the sequencing template. Method: immunoSEQ multiplex PCR; TCRdb's copy keeps in-frame clones and lacks some. This sample yields roughly 190,000 clones, of which roughly 70% are seen a single time; roughly 1.3% belongs to the top ten. Regarding treatment: oral pan-JAK inhibitor, 5-10 mg twice daily. The sample consisted of CD4+ T cells sorted from blood, taken between weeks 47 and 50, from a patient treated with tofacitinib. These receptors originate from a human donor with alopecia areata.

The V call is TRBV30, the J call TRBJ2-3; D is perhaps TRBD2 (5 bases). Germline V gene sequence: CDR1 GTSNPN, CDR2 SVGIG (reference sequence). V was clipped by 4 bases and J by 2 bases, with 13 bases between them. The CDR3 totals 14 residues. The CDR3 DNA reads as TGTGCCTGGACAGGACGGGGATTCACAGATACGCAGTATTTT. Protein sequence: CAWTGRGFTDTQYF.

The genes are TRBV9 and TRBJ2-5; TRBD2 matches 12 bases. V lost 3 bases and J lost 2; bases outside the gene matches: 5. Germline CDR1 reads SGDLS; CDR2 reads YYNGEE. The length of the CDR3 is 16 residues. The CDR3 here is CASSGRLAGVQETQYF. In DNA, the CDR3 is TGTGCCAGCAGCGGCCGACTAGCGGGGGTTCAAGAGACCCAGTACTTC.

This rearrangement joins TRBV7-9 to TRBJ2-1, with 7 nucleotides matching TRBD1. Germline loops: CDR1 SEHNR, CDR2 FQNEAQ (reference sequence). The CDR3 contains 14 residues. V lost 3 bases, J lost 8 bases, and 7 bases stayed unmatched. The CDR3, as DNA: TGTGCCAGCAGCTTCGACAGGGTGGACGATGAGCAGTTCTTC. Translating gives CASSFDRVDDEQFF.

The chain combines TRBV18 with TRBJ1-1; D may be TRBD1 (6 bases). Germline-derived CDR1 and CDR2 are KGHSH and LQKENI. V was cut by 5 bases and J by 7 bases, with 11 bases left in between. There are 12 residues in the CDR3. The CDR3 protein is CASSGKQGEAFF. As DNA, the CDR3 is TGTGCCAGCTCAGGAAAACAGGGTGAAGCTTTCTTT.

The sample holds a few counts of this clone. This chain joins TRBV14 and TRBJ2-1; 7 bases match TRBD1. J was trimmed by 5 bases and V by 2 bases; bases with no gene match: 6. The germline CDR1 and CDR2 sequences are SGHDN and FVKESK. This CDR3 spans 15 amino acids. The CDR3 region is CASSQHRGRDNEQFF. The CDR3 DNA reads as TGTGCCAGCAGCCAACACAGGGGAAGGGACAATGAGCAGTTCTTC.

The rearrangement joins TRBV5-1 to TRBJ2-7; 7 bases match TRBD2. The CDR3 contains 15 residues. Per the germline V gene, CDR1 is SGHRS and CDR2 is YFSETQ. V lost 7 bases and J lost 3; bases outside the gene matches: 13. This chain's CDR3 is CASSPPGLDVYEQYF. The DNA for the CDR3 is TGCGCCAGCTCTCCCCCCGGACTAGATGTCTACGAGCAGTACTTC.

This clone was counted between two and nine times. The chain employs TRBV29-1 and TRBJ1-2; 7 bases line up with TRBD1. The CDR3 loop spans 15 amino acids. The germline CDR1 and CDR2 sequences are SQVTM and ANQGSEA. Losses at the gene ends were 8 bases for V and 2 bases for J; bases not matched to a gene: 14. The CDR3 loop is CSCRVRKQGNYGYTF. CDR3 DNA: TGCAGCTGTCGTGTACGGAAACAGGGGAACTATGGCTACACCTTC.

The chain uses TRBV29-1 and TRBJ2-7, with TRBD1 as a possible D gene (6 bases). Trimming took 6 bases from V and 6 from J, leaving 18 bases between them. This CDR3 has 13 amino acids. Germline V gene data show CDR1 as SQVTM and CDR2 as ANQGSEA. CDR3 residues: CSVGSGTNSEQYF. CDR3 bases: TGCAGCGTGGGATCCGGGACAAATAGCGAGCAGTACTTC.

The chain joins TRBV5-6 to TRBJ2-5, with D hard to call. V shed 1 base and J shed 2 bases, with 9 bases lying between them. The CDR3 runs 14 residues. Germline CDR1 is SGHDT and CDR2 is YYEEEE. CDR3 coding DNA: TGTGCCAGCAGCTTGATCCACAGTCAAGAGACCCAGTACTTC. Translation gives CASSLIHSQETQYF.

The chain carries TRBV23-1 and TRBJ2-3, with a tentative D call TRBD2 (5 bases). TRBV23-1 is noted as an ORF with a role that remains uncertain. The V end lost 2 bases, the J end lost 3 bases, and 12 bases lay between the germline ends. The CDR3 loop spans 15 amino acids. For the CDR3, the DNA is TGCGCCAGCAGTCAACCGAGGGCTCCGACAGATACGCAGTATTTT. This encodes CASSQPRAPTDTQYF.

J is TRBJ2-5 and V is TRBV6-5, with D unresolved. The CDR3 has 14 amino acids. Germline lookup yields CDR1 MNHEY and CDR2 SVGAGI. V was shortened by 4 bases and J by 1 base, with 10 bases between the two germline ends. CDR3 sequence: CASSSSLVQETQYF. CDR3 DNA: TGTGCCAGCAGTTCGTCGTTGGTCCAAGAGACCCAGTACTTC.

V gene TRBV7-2 combines with J gene TRBJ1-5, with 7 bases identical to TRBD1. CDR1 SGHTA and CDR2 FQGNSA come from the germline V gene. The CDR3 covers 18 residues. With V trimmed by 3 bases and J by 7 bases, 18 bases remained unmatched. The CDR3 sequence is CASSFPRSDTGEGQPQHF. CDR3 bases: TGTGCCAGCAGCTTCCCCCGGTCGGATACAGGGGAGGGACAGCCCCAGCATTTT.